This TCR beta chain comes out of a study of blood T cell repertoires in COVID-19. The overall study: Nucleic acid was either cDNA or gDNA, and it came from T cells, B-cell-depleted T cells, or PBMCs.

Sequencing was performed with immunoSEQ multiplex PCR; in TCRdb, only in-frame clones are kept and a portion is missing. The table lists under 85,000 clones, around 83% of them singletons. The receptor comes from a man aged 80 or over with acute or convalescent COVID-19. Sequencing input: peripheral blood.

CDR3 residues: CASSRTGGKNIQYF. CDR3 DNA sequence: TGTGCCAGCAGTCGGACAGGGGGGAAAAACATTCAGTACTTC. The chain uses TRBV28 and TRBJ2-4; 10 nucleotides agree with TRBD1. CDR3 length: 14 residues. Germline V gene data show CDR1 as MDHEN and CDR2 as SYDVKM. With 5 bases clipped from V and 4 bases from J, the junction kept 2 bases outside the gene matches.